This TCR beta chain emerged from a study of graft-versus-host responses after intestinal transplantation. The overall study: Those transplanted obtained multivisceral, liver-intestinal, or isolated intestinal grafts. Every recipient underwent anti-thymocyte globulin induction, then tacrolimus and steroids for roughly three years.

Regarding the study as a whole: GvH clones were found in recipient marrow; some appeared first in ileum or blood. Maximum circulating GvH clone levels tracked with early post-transplant HvG decreases.

Germline CDR1 LGHNA, CDR2 YNFKEQ. The V and J ends lost 1 base and 5 bases respectively, with 21 bases between them. This CDR3 has 18 amino acids. Only in-frame clones appear in the TCRdb table, and some are missing; sequencing was by immunoSEQ multiplex PCR. Among about 43,000 clones listed, about 95% were seen once. Notes on this clone: Its specificity is unknown.

The sequenced sample was PBMCs, obtained approximately 350 days after intestinal transplant. The V call is TRBV4-2, the J call TRBJ2-1, with unresolved D. This receptor was obtained from a human patient who received an intestinal transplant, so some T cells may come from the graft donor. The CDR3 DNA reads as TGTGCCAGCAGCCAAGGGTCCTATGGGGAAGTTATTAACAATGAGCAGTTCTTC. It yields the protein CASSQGSYGEVINNEQFF.